These T cell receptor beta chains were read from a single sample in a study of T cells after yellow fever vaccination. TCRdb ran MiXCR on the 5' RACE reads and lists one entry per CDR3 protein. The profile shows about 630,000 distinct CDR3 sequences, roughly an eighth of them singletons. The source material was PBMCs, sampled on the day of the yellow fever booster vaccination. These receptor sequences come from a man aged 30-40 years who received the YFV17D yellow fever vaccine. Both conserved end residues are part of each CDR3. The order of the fields is clone size, V gene, D gene, J gene, CDR3 protein, CDR3 DNA. A D gene is named only where the DNA matches it firmly. Clone size is stated in some rows and not others, as once, few, many or a class when expanded.

NA,TRBV7-2,NA,TRBJ2-1,CASSFTRDPGNEQFF,TGTGCCAGCAGCTTCACGAGGGACCCGGGGAATGAGCAGTTCTTC
many,TRBV20-1,NA,TRBJ1-5,CSAAPRVWQPQHF,TGCAGTGCTGCACCCAGGGTCTGGCAGCCCCAGCATTTT
NA,TRBV18,NA,TRBJ1-1,CASSLVSSQEAFF,TGTGCCAGCTCACTGGTATCCAGCCAAGAAGCTTTCTTT
few,TRBV25-1,TRBD2,TRBJ2-2,CASSPGGGGIRELFF,TGTGCCAGCAGTCCAGGCGGGGGTGGAATCAGGGAGCTGTTTTTT
few,TRBV10-3,TRBD1,TRBJ2-5,CAIRDPGRGSETQYF,TGTGCCATCAGGGACCCAGGCAGGGGGTCAGAGACCCAGTACTTC
few,TRBV29-1,TRBD2,TRBJ2-5,CSVEGQLAGRQETQYF,TGCAGCGTTGAAGGGCAACTAGCGGGGAGACAAGAGACCCAGTACTTC
NA,TRBV30,NA,TRBJ2-7,CAWRGAGRSYEQYF,TGTGCCTGGAGAGGGGCGGGACGCTCCTACGAGCAGTACTTC
NA,TRBV30,TRBD1,TRBJ1-1,CAWRHLPGTVNTEAFF,TGTGCCTGGAGACACCTCCCCGGGACAGTGAACACTGAAGCTTTCTTT
NA,TRBV4-3,NA,TRBJ2-3,CASSQEGTSDTQYF,TGCGCCAGCAGCCAAGAAGGGACTTCAGATACGCAGTATTTT
NA,TRBV28,TRBD1,TRBJ2-4,CASSPPTGNIQYF,TGTGCCAGCAGTCCCCCGACAGGGAACATTCAGTACTTC
few,TRBV9,TRBD1,TRBJ1-2,CASSLDGQEPNYGYTF,TGTGCCAGCAGCTTAGATGGACAGGAACCTAACTATGGCTACACCTTC
NA,TRBV7-9,TRBD2,TRBJ2-5,CASSPRGLAGEETQYF,TGTGCCAGCAGCCCGAGAGGCCTAGCGGGAGAGGAGACCCAGTACTTC
once,TRBV18,NA,TRBJ2-1,CASSPPMGRDEQFF,TGTGCCAGCTCACCACCCATGGGGCGGGATGAGCAGTTCTTC
NA,TRBV3-1,NA,TRBJ1-1,CASSALLNTEAFF,TGTGCCAGCAGCGCGCTGTTGAACACTGAAGCTTTCTTT
NA,TRBV5-4,TRBD2,TRBJ2-2,CASSPSGRAGDTGELFF,TGTGCCAGCAGCCCCAGCGGGAGGGCCGGGGACACCGGGGAGCTGTTTTTT
NA,TRBV20-1,NA,TRBJ2-7,CSVLSEQYF,TGCAGTGTATTAAGCGAGCAGTACTTC
NA,TRBV20-1,NA,TRBJ2-1,CSALSPTSRAARYNEQFF,TGCAGTGCTCTCTCACCCACCTCTAGAGCGGCCCGTTACAATGAGCAGTTCTTC
NA,TRBV24-1,TRBD1,TRBJ1-5,CATATGNQPQHF,TGTGCCACCGCGACAGGGAATCAGCCCCAGCATTTT
few,TRBV28,NA,TRBJ1-5,CASSSPGPGGQPQHF,TGTGCCAGCAGTTCTCCGGGGCCCGGGGGGCAGCCCCAGCATTTT
NA,TRBV5-1,NA,TRBJ2-5,CASSLAGGRGSETQYF,TGCGCCAGCAGCTTGGCCGGTGGCAGGGGCTCGGAGACCCAGTACTTC
NA,TRBV27,TRBD1,TRBJ2-5,CASREQGGGQETQYF,TGTGCCAGCAGAGAACAGGGGGGAGGCCAAGAGACCCAGTACTTC
few,TRBV29-1,TRBD2,TRBJ2-1,CSVEDAGGEQFF,TGCAGCGTTGAAGATGCGGGGGGCGAGCAGTTCTTC
many,TRBV4-3,NA,TRBJ2-3,CASSPSVTDTQYF,TGCGCCAGCAGCCCCTCCGTCACAGATACGCAGTATTTT
NA,TRBV20-1,NA,TRBJ2-2,CSARWGEGTGELFF,TGCAGTGCCCGATGGGGTGAGGGCACCGGGGAGCTGTTTTTT
few,TRBV28,NA,TRBJ2-7,CASSFLDNRAYEQYF,TGTGCCAGCAGTTTCTTGGACAATAGGGCCTACGAGCAGTACTTC
NA,TRBV5-1,TRBD2,TRBJ2-1,CASSPREYVEQFF,TGCGCCAGCAGCCCGCGGGAGTATGTTGAGCAGTTCTTC
NA,TRBV9,NA,TRBJ2-2,CASSVGGNTGELFF,TGTGCCAGCAGCGTCGGGGGTAACACCGGGGAGCTGTTTTTT
NA,TRBV7-8,TRBD2,TRBJ2-1,CASSSLTSGRSSYNEQFF,TGTGCCAGCAGCTCCCTAACTAGCGGGAGGTCTTCCTACAATGAGCAGTTCTTC
few,TRBV5-5,TRBD2,TRBJ2-3,CASSGTGTSGDTQYF,TGTGCCAGCAGCGGTACCGGGACTAGCGGAGATACGCAGTATTTT
few,TRBV14,TRBD1,TRBJ2-3,CASSRIGTGGPDTQYF,TGTGCCAGCAGCCGCATCGGGACAGGAGGTCCAGATACGCAGTATTTT
NA,TRBV18,NA,TRBJ1-6,CASSNQGVTNSPLHF,TGTGCCAGCTCCAACCAAGGGGTAACTAATTCACCCCTCCACTTT
NA,TRBV29-1,TRBD1,TRBJ2-1,CSAARGTGYNEQFF,TGCAGCGCCGCGCGCGGGACAGGGTACAATGAGCAGTTCTTC
few,TRBV29-1,NA,TRBJ2-5,CSVEGRNQETQYF,TGCAGCGTTGAAGGACGGAACCAAGAGACCCAGTACTTC
NA,TRBV11-2,NA,TRBJ2-1,CASSPRWNEQFF,TGTGCCAGCAGCCCCCGGTGGAATGAGCAGTTCTTC
few,TRBV12-3/TRBV12-4,NA,TRBJ1-3,CASSPGGGGNTIYF,TGTGCCAGCAGCCCCGGGGGGGGCGGAAACACCATATATTTT
NA,TRBV5-1,NA,TRBJ2-1,CASTQGGYANNEQFF,TGCGCCAGCACCCAAGGGGGGTATGCGAACAATGAGCAGTTCTTC
NA,TRBV20-1,NA,TRBJ2-5,CSATVGTQYF,TGCAGTGCTACGGTGGGGACCCAGTACTTC
few,TRBV10-3,NA,TRBJ2-7,CAIRDGPYEQYF,TGTGCCATCAGGGACGGCCCCTACGAGCAGTACTTC
NA,TRBV7-2,NA,TRBJ1-1,CASSLGLYTEAFF,TGTGCCAGCAGCTTGGGACTCTACACTGAAGCTTTCTTT
NA,TRBV7-2,NA,TRBJ2-7,CASRGGPPYEQYF,TGTGCCAGCAGGGGCGGGCCACCCTACGAGCAGTACTTC
few,TRBV6-2/TRBV6-3,TRBD1,TRBJ2-1,CASSHTGGRSYNEQFF,TGTGCCAGCAGTCACACAGGGGGGCGGTCCTACAATGAGCAGTTCTTC
few,TRBV3-1,NA,TRBJ2-4,CASSQVSGLDIQYF,TGTGCCAGCAGCCAAGTCTCAGGGCTTGACATTCAGTACTTC
NA,TRBV6-2/TRBV6-3,TRBD2,TRBJ2-7,CASRESSGASLSYEQYF,TGTGCCAGCAGGGAATCTAGCGGAGCCTCACTGAGTTACGAGCAGTACTTC
few,TRBV7-9,NA,TRBJ2-3,CASSPKGGAPTDTQYF,TGTGCCAGCAGCCCTAAGGGAGGTGCCCCCACAGATACGCAGTATTTT
NA,TRBV5-1,NA,TRBJ1-6,CASSLDYSPLHF,TGCGCCAGCAGCCTCGATTATTCACCCCTCCACTTT
many,TRBV29-1,NA,TRBJ2-1,CSVTYLTGYNEQFF,TGCAGCGTTACCTACCTGACAGGCTACAATGAGCAGTTCTTC
few,TRBV12-3/TRBV12-4,NA,TRBJ2-1,CATTGIFSSYNEQFF,TGTGCCACCACTGGGATTTTTAGCTCCTACAATGAGCAGTTCTTC
NA,TRBV20-1,TRBD2,TRBJ2-1,CSAILAGGSAQQFF,TGCAGTGCGATCCTGGCGGGGGGCTCGGCGCAGCAGTTCTTC
NA,TRBV20-1,NA,TRBJ2-6,CSARDVGSSGANVLTF,TGCAGTGCTAGAGATGTTGGCTCCTCTGGGGCCAACGTCCTGACTTTC
few,TRBV7-8,NA,TRBJ2-2,CASSFIPGHNTGELFF,TGTGCCAGCAGCTTTATTCCGGGACATAACACCGGGGAGCTGTTTTTT
NA,TRBV20-1,NA,TRBJ1-2,CSARDQRGNYGYTF,TGCAGTGCTAGAGACCAACGGGGGAACTATGGCTACACCTTC
NA,TRBV20-1,TRBD2,TRBJ2-1,CSAQLAASSYNEQFF,TGCAGTGCTCAGCTAGCGGCGAGCTCCTACAATGAGCAGTTCTTC
few,TRBV9,NA,TRBJ2-2,CASNEFENPNTGELFF,TGTGCCAGCAATGAATTCGAGAACCCGAACACCGGGGAGCTGTTTTTT
few,TRBV12-3/TRBV12-4,NA,TRBJ2-5,CASSLFGLQETQYF,TGTGCCAGCAGTTTATTCGGGCTCCAAGAGACCCAGTACTTC